This T cell receptor beta chain was observed in a study of T cell changes during pregnancy in multiple sclerosis. Libraries were prepared by immunoSEQ multiplex PCR; TCRdb keeps only in-frame clonotypes and omits some of them. The sample carries about 22,000 clones, over 75% recorded once. The J segment lost 6 bases and the V segment lost 7 bases, leaving 10 bases of the junction unmatched. In germline, CDR1 is MNHEY, CDR2 SVGAGI. This CDR3 is built from 15 residues. The source is a female donor with multiple sclerosis, enrolled in a pregnancy study. This sample comprised CD8+ T cells from peripheral blood mononuclear cells, obtained after pregnancy. The chain uses TRBV6-5 and TRBJ2-1; 9 nucleotides line up with TRBD2. The CDR3 nucleotides read TGTGCCAGCACCTTAATGGGACTAGCTTCCAATGAGCAGTTCTTC. Translating gives CASTLMGLASNEQFF.